This T cell receptor beta chain was documented in a study of blood T cells in healthy people across ages. Next came a second PCR, run for about 7 to 11 cycles, which used a sample-barcoded 5' primer along with a J-beta primer mix. MiXCR, run by TCRdb on the 5' RACE reads, gives a single entry per CDR3 protein. The table has some 1.6 million distinct CDR3 sequences, approximately 32% seen once; the top ten hold about 10%. Study-wide findings and caveats: Naive T cell percentage and TCR beta diversity correlated strongly. Reliance upon unsorted PBMCs precluded definitive naive versus antigen-experienced comparison.

Russia was home to the donors, healthy Caucasian individuals aged about 6 to 90. Every donor provided 8.5 to 10 milliliters of peripheral blood. This clonotype occurred a few times. As yet, its antigen is unknown. V shed 2 bases and J 11 bases; nucleotides not matched to a gene: 8. The germline V gene encodes CDR1 MDHEN and CDR2 SYDVKM. This CDR3 has 13 residues. This receptor was obtained from a woman aged 25 to 39 in good health. The sequencing input was blood. This chain joins TRBV28 and TRBJ1-1; 7 nucleotides match TRBD1. This chain's CDR3 is CASSLTGVSGAFF. The DNA of the CDR3 is TGTGCCAGCAGTTTAACAGGGGTTAGTGGGGCTTTCTTT.